This entry concerns a single TCR beta chain. The CDR3 runs to 12 residues. The V end was cut by 2 bases, the J end by 8 bases, with 10 bases between. Germline CDR1 SGHDN, CDR2 FVKESK. TCR beta chains were sequenced at survey level with immunoSEQ. Assay used: immunoSEQ multiplex PCR; TCRdb lists only in-frame clones, some missing. The data contain under 65,000 clones, over 85% of them singletons. Sequencing was done on a sample of PBMCs. The J gene is TRBJ2-7, the V gene TRBV14; D perhaps matches TRBD1 (6 bases). The clonotype comes from a man aged 40-49 years with rheumatoid arthritis. CDR3 in DNA: TGTGCCAGCAGCCAAAACAGGGTCAAGCAGTACTTC. Protein: CASSQNRVKQYF.